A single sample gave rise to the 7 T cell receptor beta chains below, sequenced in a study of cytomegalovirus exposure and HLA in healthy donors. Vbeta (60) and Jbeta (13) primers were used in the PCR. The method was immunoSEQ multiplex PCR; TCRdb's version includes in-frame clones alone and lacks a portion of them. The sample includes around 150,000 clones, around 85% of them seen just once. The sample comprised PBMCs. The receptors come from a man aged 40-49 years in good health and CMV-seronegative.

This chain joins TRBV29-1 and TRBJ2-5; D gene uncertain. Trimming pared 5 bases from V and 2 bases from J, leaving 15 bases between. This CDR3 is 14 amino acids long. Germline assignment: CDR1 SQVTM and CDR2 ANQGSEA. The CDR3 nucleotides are TGCAGCGTTTTTACAATGCTGTCGCAAGAGACCCAGTACTTC. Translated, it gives CSVFTMLSQETQYF.

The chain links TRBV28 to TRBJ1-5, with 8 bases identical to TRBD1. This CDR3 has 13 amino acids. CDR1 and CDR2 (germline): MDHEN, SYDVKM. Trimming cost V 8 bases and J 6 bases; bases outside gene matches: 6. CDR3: CASLQGGTQPQHF. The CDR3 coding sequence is TGTGCCAGCCTACAGGGGGGTACTCAGCCCCAGCATTTT.

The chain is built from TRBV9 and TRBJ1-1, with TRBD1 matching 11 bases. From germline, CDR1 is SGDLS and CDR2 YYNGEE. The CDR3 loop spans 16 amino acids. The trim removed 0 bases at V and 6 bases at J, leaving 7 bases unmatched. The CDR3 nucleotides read TGTGCCAGCAGCGTAGTAACCGGACAGGGGGCCTCTGAAGCTTTCTTT. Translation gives CASSVVTGQGASEAFF.

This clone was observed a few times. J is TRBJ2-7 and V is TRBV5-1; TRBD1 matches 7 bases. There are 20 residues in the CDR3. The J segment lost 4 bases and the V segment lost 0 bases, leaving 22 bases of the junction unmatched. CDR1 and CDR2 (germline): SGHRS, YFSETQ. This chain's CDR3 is CASSLGNLRTGFSAYYEQYF. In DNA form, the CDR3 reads TGCGCCAGCAGCTTGGGCAACTTAAGGACAGGCTTTTCAGCTTATTACGAGCAGTACTTC.

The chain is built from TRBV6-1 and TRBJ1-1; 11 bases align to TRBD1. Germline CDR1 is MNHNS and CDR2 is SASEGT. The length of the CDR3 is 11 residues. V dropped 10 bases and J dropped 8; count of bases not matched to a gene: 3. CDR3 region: CATGQGAEAFF. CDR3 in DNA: TGTGCCACCGGACAGGGGGCCGAAGCTTTCTTT.

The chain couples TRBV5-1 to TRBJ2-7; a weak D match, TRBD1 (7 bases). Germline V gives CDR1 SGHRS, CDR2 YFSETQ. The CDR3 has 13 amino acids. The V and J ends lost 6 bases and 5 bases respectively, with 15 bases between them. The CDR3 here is CASTIQGGNEQYF. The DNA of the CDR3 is TGCGCCAGCACCATTCAGGGGGGTAACGAGCAGTACTTC.

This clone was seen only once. The CDR3 loop reads CASSLYGSVEQYF. CDR3 coding DNA: TGTGCCAGCAGCTTATACGGTTCCGTCGAGCAGTACTTC. This sequence joins TRBV7-9 and TRBJ2-7; D uncertain. CDR3 length: 13 residues. V was trimmed by 2 bases and J by 6 bases, leaving 11 bases between them. Germline V gene lookup returns CDR1 SEHNR and CDR2 FQNEAQ (reference sequence).